Shown below are 14 T cell receptor beta chains from a single sample sequenced in a study of T cell responses to AZD1222 COVID-19 vaccine. Repertoires were generated with immunoSEQ multiplex PCR, while TCRdb's copy carries only in-frame clones and drops some. The table has about 180,000 clones, just over 85% seen once; the top ten hold approximately 0.5%. This specimen was peripheral blood, taken on day 0 of AZD1222 vaccination. These TCRs come from an adult in good health.

This chain joins TRBV5-1 and TRBJ2-1; 9 bases fit TRBD1. V shed 4 bases, J shed 5 bases, and the junction held 7 bases outside the gene matches. The CDR3 runs to 15 residues. Germline CDR1 reads SGHRS; CDR2 reads YFSETQ. CDR3 in amino acids: CASSLYTGGNNEQFF. For the CDR3, the DNA is TGCGCCAGCAGCCTGTATACAGGGGGCAACAATGAGCAGTTCTTC.

This rearrangement joins TRBV4-1 to TRBJ2-7; possible D gene TRBD2, 6 bases. The CDR3 sequence is 16 residues long. V was trimmed by 1 base and J by 2 bases, leaving 15 bases between them. The germline V gene has CDR1 MGHRA and CDR2 YSYEKL. The CDR3 DNA reads TGCGCCAGCAGCCAAGTGTCGGGTCCGGGGGCCTACGAGCAGTACTTC. It translates to CASSQVSGPGAYEQYF.

The chain recombines TRBV6-5 with TRBJ1-1; D is undetermined. V lost 7 bases, J lost 1 base, and 16 bases lay in between. The CDR3 has 15 residues. The germline CDR1 and CDR2 sequences are MNHEY and SVGAGI. CDR3: CASTLGRRANTEAFF. CDR3 DNA: TGTGCCAGCACCTTAGGGCGACGGGCGAACACTGAAGCTTTCTTT.

The chain links TRBV6-5 to TRBJ1-1, with a weak D call TRBD1 (5 bases). Between the trimmed V and J ends, which lost 5 bases and 0 bases, there was a span of 13 bases. Germline lookup yields CDR1 MNHEY and CDR2 SVGAGI. There are 15 residues in the CDR3. CDR3 region: CASSPPGRLNTEAFF. The CDR3 DNA follows: TGTGCCAGCAGTCCTCCGGGACGGTTGAACACTGAAGCTTTCTTT.

The rearrangement uses TRBV2 and TRBJ1-2, with a weak D call TRBD1 (6 bases). The CDR3 covers 14 residues. The germline V and J ends were trimmed by 1 base and 4 bases, with 10 bases remaining between them. In germline, CDR1 is SNHLY, CDR2 FYNNEI. The CDR3 DNA reads TGTGCCAGCAGTGAAGGGGGGCTCAGCTATGGCTACACCTTC. Translation: CASSEGGLSYGYTF.

There are a few counts of this clone. This sequence joins TRBV5-1 and TRBJ1-3, with 7 bases that match TRBD1. The CDR3 has 19 amino acids. Trimming removed 0 bases from V and 0 bases from J; junction bases left unmatched: 12. Germline loops: CDR1 SGHRS, CDR2 YFSETQ. The CDR3 DNA reads as TGCGCCAGCAGCTTGGGTTCGTTCAGGGGGGGACCCTCTGGAAACACCATATATTTT. Protein product: CASSLGSFRGGPSGNTIYF.

The chain is built from TRBV27 and TRBJ1-6; 7 nucleotides align to TRBD1. Germline trimming cut 7 bases from V and 7 bases from J; bases unmatched to any gene: 10. The CDR3 totals 15 residues. Germline CDR1 reads MNHEY; CDR2 reads SMNVEV (reference sequence). The CDR3 protein is CASTIRWTGNSPLHF. The CDR3, as DNA: TGTGCCAGCACTATTCGTTGGACAGGCAATTCACCCCTCCACTTT.

With respect to this clone: The identical CDR3 is also encoded by other nucleotide sequences in the sample. J is TRBJ2-2 and V is TRBV7-9, with 9 nucleotides matching TRBD2. V lost 5 bases and J lost 0; bases outside the gene matches: 10. The CDR3 sequence is 18 residues long. CDR1 and CDR2 from the germline V gene are SEHNR and FQNEAQ (reference sequence). The CDR3: CASSAPVRGGANTGELFF. DNA for the CDR3: TGTGCCAGCAGCGCCCCGGTGCGGGGGGGCGCGAACACCGGGGAGCTGTTTTTT.

The gene calls are TRBV30 and TRBJ1-5, with D possibly TRBD1 on 5 matching bases. Germline assignment: CDR1 GTSNPN and CDR2 SVGIG (reference sequence). The length of the CDR3 is 13 residues. The V end was cut by 0 bases, the J end by 2 bases, with 5 bases between. CDR3 DNA: TGTGCCTGGAGTGTGACAGGCAATCAGCCCCAGCATTTT. Translated, it gives CAWSVTGNQPQHF.

This clone appeared a single time. V usage is TRBV5-1 and J usage is TRBJ1-1; 8 bases are a match to TRBD1. The CDR3 is made up of 15 amino acids. Germline trimming cut 4 bases from V and 10 bases from J; bases unmatched to any gene: 15. CDR1 is SGHRS and CDR2 is YFSETQ in the germline V gene. Written as DNA, the CDR3 is TGCGCCAGCAGCCCAACTCAGGGGGCTGGCGGGGGAGCTTTCTTT. Protein sequence: CASSPTQGAGGGAFF.

This clone was observed a single time. The V and J genes are TRBV11-2 and TRBJ2-4; either TRBD1 or TRBD2 may fit D (5 bases each). Germline-derived CDR1 and CDR2 are SGHAT and FQNNGV. The CDR3 has 14 residues. V was clipped by 1 base and J by 8 bases, with 12 bases between them. The CDR3 protein is CASSLGGLLDIQYF. In DNA, the CDR3 is TGTGCCAGCAGCTTAGGGGGGTTGTTGGACATTCAGTACTTC. Looking up the rest from reference TRBV11-2 and TRBJ2-4 gives the full variable domain: EAGVAQSPRYKIIEKRQSVAFWCNPISGHATLYWYQQILGQGPKLLIQFQNNGVVDDSQLPKDRFSAERLKGVDSTLKIQPAKLEDSAVYLCASSLGGLLDIQYFGAGTRLSVL.

This clone showed up just once. The rearrangement joins TRBV9 to TRBJ2-6; a possible D gene is TRBD1 (6 bases). The V gene's germline CDR1 is SGDLS and CDR2 YYNGEE. Trimming stripped 7 bases from V and 0 bases from J, with 14 bases between. The CDR3 contains 16 residues. CDR3 sequence: CASGELTGSGANVLTF. CDR3 bases: TGTGCCAGCGGGGAACTGACAGGCTCTGGGGCCAACGTCCTGACTTTC.

This CDR3 is CASSPRGQPQHF. The CDR3 DNA sequence: TGTGCCAGCAGCCCCCGGGGTCAGCCCCAGCATTTT. The chain carries TRBV7-2 and TRBJ1-5, with D uncertain. Trimming took 5 bases from V and 6 from J, leaving 8 bases between them. Germline V lookup: CDR1 SGHTA, CDR2 FQGNSA. The CDR3 is 12 amino acids. Looking up the rest from reference TRBV7-2 and TRBJ1-5 gives the full variable domain: GAGVSQSPSNKVTEKGKDVELRCDPISGHTALYWYRQSLGQGLEFLIYFQGNSAPDKSGLPSDRFSAERTGGSVSTLTIQRTQQEDSAVYLCASSPRGQPQHFGDGTRLSIL.

This clone was seen more than once but under ten times. The rearrangement uses TRBV11-3 and TRBJ2-7; the D call may be TRBD1 or TRBD2 (5 bases each). From germline, CDR1 is SGHNT and CDR2 YENEEA. V dropped 3 bases and J dropped 3 bases, with 15 bases sitting between them. This CDR3 spans 15 amino acids. The CDR3 region has the DNA TGTGCCAGCAGCTTGACCGGGACGGCAGGCTACGAGCAGTACTTC. Translating it yields CASSLTGTAGYEQYF. Full variable domain (missing parts from reference TRBV11-3 and TRBJ2-7): EAGVVQSPRYKIIEKKQPVAFWCNPISGHNTLYWYLQNLGQGPELLIRYENEEAVDDSQLPKDRFSAERLKGVDSTLKIQPAELGDSAVYLCASSLTGTAGYEQYFGPGTRLTVT.